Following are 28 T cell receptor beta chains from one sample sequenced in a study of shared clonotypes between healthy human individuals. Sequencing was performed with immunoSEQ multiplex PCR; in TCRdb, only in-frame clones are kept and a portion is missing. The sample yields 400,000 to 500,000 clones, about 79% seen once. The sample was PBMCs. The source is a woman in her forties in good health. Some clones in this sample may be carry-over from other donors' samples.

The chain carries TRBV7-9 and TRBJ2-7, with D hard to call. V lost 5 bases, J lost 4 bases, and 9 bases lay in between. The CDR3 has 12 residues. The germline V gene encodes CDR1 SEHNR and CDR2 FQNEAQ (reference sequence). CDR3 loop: CASSDKDYEQYF. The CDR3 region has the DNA TGTGCCAGCAGCGACAAGGATTACGAGCAGTACTTC.

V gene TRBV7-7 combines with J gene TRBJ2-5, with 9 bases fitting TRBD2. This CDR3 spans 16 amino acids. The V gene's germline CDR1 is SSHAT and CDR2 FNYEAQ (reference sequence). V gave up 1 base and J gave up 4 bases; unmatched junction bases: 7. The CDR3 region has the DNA TGTGCCAGCAGCTTAGTTGTTAGCGGGAGCCGAGAGACCCAGTACTTC. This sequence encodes CASSLVVSGSRETQYF.

CDR3 in amino acids: CASSFEVDKMNTEAFF. The DNA for the CDR3 is TGTGCCAGCAGCTTCGAGGTAGATAAAATGAACACTGAAGCTTTCTTT. This chain connects TRBV5-6 to TRBJ1-1, with unresolved D. Germline V CDR1 and CDR2: SGHDT, YYEEEE. This CDR3 region has 16 residues. V gave up 2 bases and J gave up 0 bases, with 14 bases separating them.

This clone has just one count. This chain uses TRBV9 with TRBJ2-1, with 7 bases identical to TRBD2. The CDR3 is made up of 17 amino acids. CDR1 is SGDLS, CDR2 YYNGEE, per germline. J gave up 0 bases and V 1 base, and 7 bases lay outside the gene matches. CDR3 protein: CASSVSAGAPSYNEQFF. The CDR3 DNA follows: TGTGCCAGCAGCGTATCTGCGGGAGCCCCCTCCTACAATGAGCAGTTCTTC.

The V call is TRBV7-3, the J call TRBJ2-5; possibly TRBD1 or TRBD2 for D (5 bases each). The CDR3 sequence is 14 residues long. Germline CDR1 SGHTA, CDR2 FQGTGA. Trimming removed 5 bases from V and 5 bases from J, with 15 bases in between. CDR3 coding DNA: TGTGCCAGCAGCCTCGGTCGACGGGGCGAGACCCAGTACTTC. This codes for CASSLGRRGETQYF. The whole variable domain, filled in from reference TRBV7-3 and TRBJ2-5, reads GAGVSQTPSNKVTEKGKYVELRCDPISGHTALYWYRQSLGQGPEFLIYFQGTGAADDSGLPNDRFFAVRPEGSVSTLKIQRTERGDSAVYLCASSLGRRGETQYFGPGTRLLVL.

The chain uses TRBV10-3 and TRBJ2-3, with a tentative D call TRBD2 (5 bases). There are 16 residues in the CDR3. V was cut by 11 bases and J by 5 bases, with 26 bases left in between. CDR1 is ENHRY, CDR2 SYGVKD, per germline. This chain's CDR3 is CASQAQASTHVDTQYF. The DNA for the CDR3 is TGTGCCTCCCAGGCCCAGGCTAGCACCCACGTAGATACGCAGTATTTT.

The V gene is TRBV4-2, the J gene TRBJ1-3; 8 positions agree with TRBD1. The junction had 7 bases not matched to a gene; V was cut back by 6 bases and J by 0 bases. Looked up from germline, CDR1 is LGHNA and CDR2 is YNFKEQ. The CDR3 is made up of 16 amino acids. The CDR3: CASSYPDRGSGNTIYF. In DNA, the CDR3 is TGTGCCAGCAGTTACCCCGACAGGGGCTCTGGAAACACCATATATTTT.

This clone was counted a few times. This CDR3 reads CASSQDFRTGGEETQYF. In DNA form, the CDR3 reads TGTGCCAGCAGCCAAGATTTCCGGACAGGGGGAGAAGAGACCCAGTACTTC. The rearrangement links TRBV4-2 to TRBJ2-5; 10 bases fit TRBD1. This CDR3 has 17 residues. Germline V gene lookup returns CDR1 LGHNA and CDR2 YNFKEQ. Unmatched junction bases numbered 7, after V lost 0 bases and J lost 3 bases.

The CDR3 sequence is CASSTIGKEQFF. The CDR3 DNA sequence: TGCGCCAGCAGCACTATTGGGAAAGAGCAGTTCTTC. The gene calls are TRBV4-1 and TRBJ2-1; D gene uncertain. The CDR3 spans 12 residues. Trimming removed 5 bases at V and 10 bases at J, with 12 bases between. CDR1 is MGHRA and CDR2 is YSYEKL in the germline V gene.

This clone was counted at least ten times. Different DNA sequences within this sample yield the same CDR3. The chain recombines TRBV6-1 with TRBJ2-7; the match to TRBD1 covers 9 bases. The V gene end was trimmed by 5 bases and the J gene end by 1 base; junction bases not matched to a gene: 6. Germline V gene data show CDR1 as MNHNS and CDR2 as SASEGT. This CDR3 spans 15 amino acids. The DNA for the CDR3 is TGTGCCAGCAGTTTTGAGGGACAGGGATCCTACGAGCAGTACTTC. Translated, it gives CASSFEGQGSYEQYF.

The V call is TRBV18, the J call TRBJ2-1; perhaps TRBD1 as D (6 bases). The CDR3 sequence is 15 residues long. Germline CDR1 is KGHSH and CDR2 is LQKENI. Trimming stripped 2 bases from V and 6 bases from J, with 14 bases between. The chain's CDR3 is CASSPLVVTGNEQFF. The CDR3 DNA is TGTGCCAGCTCACCATTGGTAGTGACAGGCAATGAGCAGTTCTTC.

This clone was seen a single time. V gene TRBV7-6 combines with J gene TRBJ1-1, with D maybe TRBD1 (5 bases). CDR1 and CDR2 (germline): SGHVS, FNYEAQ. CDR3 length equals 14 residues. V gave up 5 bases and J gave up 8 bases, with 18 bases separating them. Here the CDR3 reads CASSLGRNSKEAFF. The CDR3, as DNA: TGTGCCAGCAGCCTGGGACGGAACTCGAAGGAAGCTTTCTTT. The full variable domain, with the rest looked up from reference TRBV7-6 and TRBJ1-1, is GAGVSQSPRYKVTKRGQDVALRCDPISGHVSLYWYRQALGQGPEFLTYFNYEAQQDKSGLPNDRFSAERPEGSISTLTIQRTEQRDSAMYRCASSLGRNSKEAFFGQGTRLTVV.

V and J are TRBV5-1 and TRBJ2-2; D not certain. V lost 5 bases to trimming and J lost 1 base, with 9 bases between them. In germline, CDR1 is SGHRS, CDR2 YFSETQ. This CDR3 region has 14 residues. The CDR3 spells CASSVAVNTGELFF. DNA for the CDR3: TGCGCCAGCAGTGTGGCGGTGAACACCGGGGAGCTGTTTTTT.

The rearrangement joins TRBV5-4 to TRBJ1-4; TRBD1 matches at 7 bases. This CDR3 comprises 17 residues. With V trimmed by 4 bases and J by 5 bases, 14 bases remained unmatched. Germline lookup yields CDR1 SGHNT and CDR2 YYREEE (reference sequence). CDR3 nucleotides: TGTGCCAGCAGCGTAGGGGGCTCGGGGGCCCAAAATGAAAAACTGTTTTTT. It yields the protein CASSVGGSGAQNEKLFF.

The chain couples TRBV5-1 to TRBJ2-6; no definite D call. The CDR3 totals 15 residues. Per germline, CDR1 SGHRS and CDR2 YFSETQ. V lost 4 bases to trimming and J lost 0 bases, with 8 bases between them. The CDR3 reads CASSPIHSGANVLTF. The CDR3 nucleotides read TGCGCCAGCAGCCCAATACACTCTGGGGCCAACGTCCTGACTTTC.

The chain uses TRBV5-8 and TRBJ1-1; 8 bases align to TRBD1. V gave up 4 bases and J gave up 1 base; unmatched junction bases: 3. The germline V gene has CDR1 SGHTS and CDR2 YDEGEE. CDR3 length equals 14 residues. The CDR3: CASSPGQGNTEAFF. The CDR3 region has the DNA TGTGCCAGCAGCCCTGGACAGGGGAACACTGAAGCTTTCTTT.

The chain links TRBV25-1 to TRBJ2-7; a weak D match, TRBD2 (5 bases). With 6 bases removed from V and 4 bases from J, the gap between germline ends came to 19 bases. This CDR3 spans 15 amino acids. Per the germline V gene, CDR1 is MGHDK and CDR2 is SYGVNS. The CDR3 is CASRPPPGNRYEQYF. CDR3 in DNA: TGTGCCAGCAGACCCCCCCCGGGGAACCGGTACGAGCAGTACTTC.

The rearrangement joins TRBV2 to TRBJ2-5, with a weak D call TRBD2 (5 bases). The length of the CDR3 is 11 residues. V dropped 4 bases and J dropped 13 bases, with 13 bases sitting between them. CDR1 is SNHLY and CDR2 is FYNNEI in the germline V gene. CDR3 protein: CASSGGGRGYF. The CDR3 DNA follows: TGTGCCAGCAGTGGTGGAGGCCGGGGGTACTTC.

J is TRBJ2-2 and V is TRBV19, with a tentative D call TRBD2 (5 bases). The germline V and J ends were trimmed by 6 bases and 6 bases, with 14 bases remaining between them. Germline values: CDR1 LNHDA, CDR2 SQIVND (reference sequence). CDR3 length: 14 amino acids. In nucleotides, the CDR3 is TGTGCCAGTAGCAAAGAGGGCCTTGCCGGGGAGCTGTTTTTT. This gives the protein CASSKEGLAGELFF. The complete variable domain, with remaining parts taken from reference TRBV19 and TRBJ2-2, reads DGGITQSPKYLFRKEGQNVTLSCEQNLNHDAMYWYRQDPGQGLRLIYYSQIVNDFQKGDIAEGYSVSREKKESFPLTVTSAQKNPTAFYLCASSKEGLAGELFFGEGSRLTVL.

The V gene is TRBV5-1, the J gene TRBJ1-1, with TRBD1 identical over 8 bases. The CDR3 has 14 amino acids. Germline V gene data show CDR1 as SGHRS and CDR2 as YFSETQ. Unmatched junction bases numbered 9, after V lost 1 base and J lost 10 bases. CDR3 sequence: CASSLQGAVQAAFF. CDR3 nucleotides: TGCGCCAGCAGCTTGCAGGGGGCGGTTCAGGCAGCTTTCTTT.

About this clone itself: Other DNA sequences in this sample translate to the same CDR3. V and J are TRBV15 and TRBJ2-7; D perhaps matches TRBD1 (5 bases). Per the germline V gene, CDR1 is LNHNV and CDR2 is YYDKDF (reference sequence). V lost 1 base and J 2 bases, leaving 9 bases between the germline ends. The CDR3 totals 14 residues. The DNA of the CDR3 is TGTGCCACCAGCAGAGGCAGGGCGACCTACGAGCAGTACTTC. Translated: CATSRGRATYEQYF.

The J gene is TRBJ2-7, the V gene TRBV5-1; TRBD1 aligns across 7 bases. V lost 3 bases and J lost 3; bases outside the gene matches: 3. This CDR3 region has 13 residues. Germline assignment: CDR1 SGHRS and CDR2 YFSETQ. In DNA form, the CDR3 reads TGCGCCAGCAGCTCCGGGACAGTCTACGAGCAGTACTTC. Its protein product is CASSSGTVYEQYF.

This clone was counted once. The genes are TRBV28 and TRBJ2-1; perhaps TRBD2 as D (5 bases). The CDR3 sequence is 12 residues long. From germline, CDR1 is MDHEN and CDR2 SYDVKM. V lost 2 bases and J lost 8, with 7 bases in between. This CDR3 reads CASSLTRDEQFF. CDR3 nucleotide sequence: TGTGCCAGCAGTTTAACGAGGGATGAGCAGTTCTTC.

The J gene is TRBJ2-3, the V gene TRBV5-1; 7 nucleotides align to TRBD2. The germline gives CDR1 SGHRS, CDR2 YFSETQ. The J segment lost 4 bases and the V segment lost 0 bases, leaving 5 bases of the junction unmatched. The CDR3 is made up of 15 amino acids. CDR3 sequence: CASSLEARESDTQYF. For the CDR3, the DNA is TGCGCCAGCAGCTTGGAGGCGCGGGAGTCAGATACGCAGTATTTT.

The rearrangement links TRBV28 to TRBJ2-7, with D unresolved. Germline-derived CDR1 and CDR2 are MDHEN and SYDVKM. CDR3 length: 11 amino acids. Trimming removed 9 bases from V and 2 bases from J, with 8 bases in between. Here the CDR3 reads CASGRAYEQYF. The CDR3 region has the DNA TGTGCCAGTGGACGAGCCTACGAGCAGTACTTC.

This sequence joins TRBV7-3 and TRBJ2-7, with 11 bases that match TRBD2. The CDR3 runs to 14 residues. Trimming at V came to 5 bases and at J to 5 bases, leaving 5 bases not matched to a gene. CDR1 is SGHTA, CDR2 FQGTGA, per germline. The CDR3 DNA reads TGTGCCAGCAGCCCTACTAGCGGGAGCCACGAGCAGTACTTC. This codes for CASSPTSGSHEQYF. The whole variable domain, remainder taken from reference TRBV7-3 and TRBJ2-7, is GAGVSQTPSNKVTEKGKYVELRCDPISGHTALYWYRQSLGQGPEFLIYFQGTGAADDSGLPNDRFFAVRPEGSVSTLKIQRTERGDSAVYLCASSPTSGSHEQYFGPGTRLTVT.

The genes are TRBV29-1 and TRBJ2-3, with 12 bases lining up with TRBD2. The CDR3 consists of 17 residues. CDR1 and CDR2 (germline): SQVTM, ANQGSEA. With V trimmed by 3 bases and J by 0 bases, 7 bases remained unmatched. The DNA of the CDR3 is TGCAGCGTTGAGAGGCTAGCGGGAGGGCCAAGCACAGATACGCAGTATTTT. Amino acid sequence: CSVERLAGGPSTDTQYF.

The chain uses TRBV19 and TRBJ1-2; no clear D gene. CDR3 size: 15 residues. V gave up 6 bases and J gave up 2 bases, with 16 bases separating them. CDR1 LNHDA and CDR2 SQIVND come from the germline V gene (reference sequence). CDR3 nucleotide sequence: TGTGCCAGTAGCCCCGTCTGGAAGGCCAACTATGGCTACACCTTC. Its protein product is CASSPVWKANYGYTF.